This T cell receptor beta chain is drawn from a study of CD8+ T cells in alopecia areata. At the level of the study: Oral tofacitinib, 5 to 10 mg twice daily, was given in an open-label trial.

Following extraction, RNA underwent reverse transcription to cDNA, which served as the sequencing template. This table comes from immunoSEQ multiplex PCR, and its TCRdb copy is limited to in-frame clones, with some not included. The repertoire holds 61,000 or so clones, with around 97% as singletons. Researchers took lesional scalp punch biopsies and peripheral blood from people who were alopecia areata patients. This CDR3 is built from 16 residues. V shed 1 base, J shed 5 bases, and the junction held 10 bases outside the gene matches. The germline CDR1 and CDR2 sequences are KGHSH and LQKENI. The material was CD8+ T cells sorted from blood, obtained at week 0. The TCR was taken from a human donor with alopecia areata. The rearrangement joins TRBV18 to TRBJ2-7; 8 bases are shared with TRBD2. The CDR3 sequence: CASSPRFPGGPDEQYF. CDR3 nucleotide sequence: TGTGCCAGCTCACCACGGTTCCCGGGGGGGCCAGACGAGCAGTACTTC.